This TCR beta chain was captured by sequencing in a study of CD8 T cells in ankylosing spondylitis. In this sample, this clonotype turned up a few times. Quantitative barcoded 5'-RACE was used to prepare TCR beta libraries. TCRdb re-derived calls from the 5' RACE reads in MiXCR, one entry per CDR3 protein. The data contain approximately 350,000 distinct CDR3 sequences, approximately 14% of them singletons. Germline V CDR1 and CDR2: PRHDT, FYEKMQ (reference sequence). Trimming took 3 bases from V and 5 from J; bases not matched to a gene: 8. This CDR3 contains 15 residues. The source material was blood, either unsorted or a sorted T cell fraction (not recorded which). The chain employs TRBV13 and TRBJ2-3; 7 nucleotides match TRBD2. The TCR sequence derives from a male donor with ankylosing spondylitis or in good health (not recorded which). CDR3 DNA: TGTGCCAGCAGCTTCGAGCGGGGACGAGGAGATACGCAGTATTTT. Residues: CASSFERGRGDTQYF.